The clone carrying this TCR beta chain was seen many times. Patients with ophthalmopathy all had a Clinical Activity Score of at least 3, a NOSPECS grade of at least 4 and duration under 3 months. Fresh peripheral blood, around 9.3 ml, was the source of the PBMCs. TCR beta CDR3 region amplification was performed from RNA transcripts. The HTBI primer set drove a first-round RT-PCR of the TCR CDR3. TCRdb fed the multiplex PCR reads into MiXCR, producing one record per CDR3 protein. The profile covers around 610,000 distinct CDR3 sequences, with roughly 14% appearing a single time and 3.5% to 4.5% taken by the ten largest. Germline assignment: CDR1 GTSNPN and CDR2 SVGIG (reference sequence). The V gene end was trimmed by 1 base and the J gene end by 6 bases; junction bases not matched to a gene: 6. This CDR3 comprises 14 residues. This record comes from a study of T cells in Graves' hyperthyroidism and ophthalmopathy. Looking at the study overall: Initial diagnosis, before any treatment, was when peripheral blood was collected.

Source material: blood. The sequence was obtained from a woman between 40 and 55 years old with Graves' ophthalmopathy. The chain is built from TRBV30 and TRBJ2-7; 10 bases agree with TRBD2. DNA for the CDR3: TGTGCCTGGAGTGATGGACTAGCGGCGAGCGAGCAGTACTTC. Amino acids: CAWSDGLAASEQYF.